This note documents a single TCR beta chain sequence. Antigen specificity is unknown. The data originate from a study of OX40 agonist ivuxolimab in advanced cancers. Study in general: Every 2 weeks, patients got intravenous ivuxolimab at one of six dose levels (0.01-10 mg/kg).

V lost 1 base, J lost 6 bases, and 11 bases lay in between. This CDR3 spans 14 amino acids. Germline V gene data show CDR1 as SNHLY and CDR2 as FYNNEI. Profiled with immunoSEQ multiplex PCR; TCRdb holds only in-frame clones, not every one. This table has about 77,000 clones, approximately 93% appearing once. General study findings and limits: Among T cells, CD8+ cells averaged more expanded clones than CD4+ cells.

The chain joins TRBV2 to TRBJ2-3; D is uncertain. Sequences were derived from CD4+ or CD8+ T cells sorted from blood, sampled in a trial of the OX40 agonist ivuxolimab. This TCR was recovered from an adult with an advanced solid tumor such as melanoma, head and neck, liver or kidney cancer. The CDR3 DNA sequence: TGTGCCAGCAGTGAAGAGGGATGGTGGGATACGCAGTATTTT. The encoded protein is CASSEEGWWDTQYF.